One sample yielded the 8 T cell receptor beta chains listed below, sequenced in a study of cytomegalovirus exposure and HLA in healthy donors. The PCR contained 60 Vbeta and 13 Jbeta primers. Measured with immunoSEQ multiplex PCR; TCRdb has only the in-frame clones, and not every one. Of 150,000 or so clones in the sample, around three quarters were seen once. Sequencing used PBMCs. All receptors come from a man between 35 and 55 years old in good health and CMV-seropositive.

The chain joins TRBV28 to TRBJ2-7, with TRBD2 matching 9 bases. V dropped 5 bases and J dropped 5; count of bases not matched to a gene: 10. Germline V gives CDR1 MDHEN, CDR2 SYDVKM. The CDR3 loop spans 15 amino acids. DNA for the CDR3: TGTGCCAGCAGTACCGCCGGGACTAGCTTCCACGAGCAGTACTTC. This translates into CASSTAGTSFHEQYF.

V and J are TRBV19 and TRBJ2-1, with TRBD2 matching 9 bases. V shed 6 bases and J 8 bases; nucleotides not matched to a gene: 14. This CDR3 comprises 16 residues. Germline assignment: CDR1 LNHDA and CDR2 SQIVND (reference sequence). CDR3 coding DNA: TGTGCCAGTAGCCCTTTTGGGCGGGGGGGGAGACATGAGCAGTTCTTC. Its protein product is CASSPFGRGGRHEQFF. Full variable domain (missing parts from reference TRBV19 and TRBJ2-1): DGGITQSPKYLFRKEGQNVTLSCEQNLNHDAMYWYRQDPGQGLRLIYYSQIVNDFQKGDIAEGYSVSREKKESFPLTVTSAQKNPTAFYLCASSPFGRGGRHEQFFGPGTRLTVL.

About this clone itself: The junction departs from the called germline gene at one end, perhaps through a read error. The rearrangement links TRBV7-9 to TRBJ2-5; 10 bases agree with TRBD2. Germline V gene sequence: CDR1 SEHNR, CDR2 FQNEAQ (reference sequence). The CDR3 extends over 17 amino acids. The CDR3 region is CSSSLAPSGRVPETQYF. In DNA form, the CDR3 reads TGTTCCAGCAGCTTAGCTCCTAGCGGGAGAGTCCCAGAGACCCAGTACTTC.

The CDR3 sequence is CASSEGTGGDTEAFF. Here the CDR3 DNA reads TGTGCCAGCAGCGAGGGGACAGGGGGCGACACTGAAGCTTTCTTT. This chain joins TRBV7-3 and TRBJ1-1, with 12 bases matching TRBD1. Germline CDR1 SGHTA, CDR2 FQGTGA. V trimming: 5 bases; J trimming: 3 bases; junction bases outside the gene matches: 4. The CDR3 is 15 residues long.

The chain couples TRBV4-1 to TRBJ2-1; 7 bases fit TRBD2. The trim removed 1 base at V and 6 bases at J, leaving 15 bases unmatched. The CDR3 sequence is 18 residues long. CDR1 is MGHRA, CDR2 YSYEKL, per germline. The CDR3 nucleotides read TGCGCCAGCAGCCAAGCGGAACCAAGCGGGAAGGGGCCCAATGAGCAGTTCTTC. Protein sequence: CASSQAEPSGKGPNEQFF.

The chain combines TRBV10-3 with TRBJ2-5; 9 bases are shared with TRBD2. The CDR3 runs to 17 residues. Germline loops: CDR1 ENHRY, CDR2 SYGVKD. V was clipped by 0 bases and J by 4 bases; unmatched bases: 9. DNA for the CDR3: TGTGCCATCAGTGAGTCGGGAGTAGCGGGAGTGATAGAGACCCAGTACTTC. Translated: CAISESGVAGVIETQYF.

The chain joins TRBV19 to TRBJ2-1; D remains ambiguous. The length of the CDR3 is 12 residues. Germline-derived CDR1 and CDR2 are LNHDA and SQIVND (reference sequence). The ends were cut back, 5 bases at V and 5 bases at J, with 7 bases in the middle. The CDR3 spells CASSLENNEQFF. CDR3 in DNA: TGTGCCAGTAGTCTTGAGAACAATGAGCAGTTCTTC.

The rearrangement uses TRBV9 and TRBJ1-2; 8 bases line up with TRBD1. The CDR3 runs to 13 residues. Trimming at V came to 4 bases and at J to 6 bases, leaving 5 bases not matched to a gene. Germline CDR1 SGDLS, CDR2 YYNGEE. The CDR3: CASSRQGSDGYTF. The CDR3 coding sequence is TGTGCCAGCAGCCGACAGGGGAGCGATGGCTACACCTTC.